This T cell receptor beta chain was observed in a study of T cells in Graves' hyperthyroidism and ophthalmopathy. There were TCR beta CDR3 regions amplified from RNA transcripts. The primer set for the first-round RT-PCR of the TCR CDR3 was HTBI. TCRdb used MiXCR to reprocess the multiplex PCR reads, holding one entry per CDR3 protein. This sample carries roughly 570,000 distinct CDR3 sequences, around 46% of them seen once, and the ten largest clones take 7.5% to 8.5%. On this clonotype: Antigen specificity is unknown.

General study results and limits: Blood also held most thyroid clonotypes expanded beyond 0.001.

The study enrolled patients aged 18 to 65 with newly diagnosed hyperthyroidism of under 2 months' duration. Uncontrolled infection, other autoimmune disease, pregnancy or lactation barred patients from enrollment. Based on clinical symptoms, serum thyroxine and TRAb, thyroid ultrasound and orbital computed tomography, diagnoses were reached. Sequenced sample: peripheral blood or thyroid tissue (not recorded which). The clonotype originates from a woman in her late teens or twenties with Graves' hyperthyroidism.

The CDR3 sequence: CASSLGLGGSEAFF. The CDR3 DNA reads as TGCGCCAGCAGCTTAGGCCTCGGGGGATCTGAAGCTTTCTTT. This chain links TRBV5-1 with TRBJ1-1, with D perhaps TRBD1 (5 bases). Trimming removed 2 bases from V and 6 bases from J, with 14 bases in between. CDR1 is SGHRS, CDR2 YFSETQ, per germline. The CDR3 consists of 14 residues.